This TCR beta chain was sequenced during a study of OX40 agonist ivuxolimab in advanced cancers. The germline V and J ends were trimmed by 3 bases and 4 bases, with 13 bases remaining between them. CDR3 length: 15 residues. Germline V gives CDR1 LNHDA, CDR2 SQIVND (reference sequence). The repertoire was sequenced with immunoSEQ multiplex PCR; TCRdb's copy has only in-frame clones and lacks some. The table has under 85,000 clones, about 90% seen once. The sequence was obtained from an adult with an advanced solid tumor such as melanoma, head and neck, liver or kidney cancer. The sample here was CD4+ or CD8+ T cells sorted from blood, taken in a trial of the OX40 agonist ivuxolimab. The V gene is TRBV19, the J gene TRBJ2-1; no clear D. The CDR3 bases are TGTGCCAGTAGTATGGGAATCTTTTCGTACAATGAGCAGTTCTTC. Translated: CASSMGIFSYNEQFF.